This T cell receptor beta chain appears in the sequencing data of a study of T cell responses to AZD1222 COVID-19 vaccine. The V gene end was trimmed by 2 bases and the J gene end by 9 bases; junction bases not matched to a gene: 4. This CDR3 spans 14 amino acids. The V gene's germline CDR1 is SNHLY and CDR2 FYNNEI. Clones were read by immunoSEQ multiplex PCR, and TCRdb kept only the in-frame ones, dropping some. The top ten hold approximately 6.8% of the sample, which has about 140,000 clones, 80% to 95% seen once. Sequenced material: peripheral blood, taken 28 days after the second AZD1222 dose. The chain couples TRBV2 to TRBJ1-6; 7 bases match TRBD1. The receptor was isolated from an adult who received the AZD1222 COVID-19 vaccine. The CDR3 spells CASSERGQTSPLHF. CDR3 nucleotide sequence: TGTGCCAGCAGTGAAAGGGGACAGACTTCACCCCTCCACTTT.